The 25 T cell receptor beta chains below were found in one sample sequenced in a study of shared T cell receptors in the human thymus. Method: immunoSEQ multiplex PCR; TCRdb's copy keeps in-frame clones and lacks some. The data contain about 660,000 clones, approximately 87% of them seen just once; the ten biggest clones take up 0.008% to 0.011%. These same data were also listed under a study on human thymus T cells.

The sample was thymocytes. The receptors shown here come from a boy younger than two with a congenital heart defect.

The chain employs TRBV7-6 and TRBJ2-5; a possible D gene is TRBD2 (6 bases). CDR3 length: 15 residues. V lost 5 bases and J lost 2, with 15 bases in between. Germline CDR1 reads SGHVS; CDR2 reads FNYEAQ. CDR3 sequence: CASSLGAGRQETQYF. As DNA, the CDR3 is TGTGCCAGCAGCCTTGGGGCAGGGAGGCAAGAGACCCAGTACTTC.

The chain uses TRBV27 and TRBJ2-7, with a weak D call TRBD2 (6 bases). CDR1 and CDR2 from the germline V gene are MNHEY and SMNVEV (reference sequence). Trimming stripped 4 bases from V and 5 bases from J, with 12 bases between. This CDR3 contains 13 residues. The CDR3 sequence is CASSWRVVDEQYF. The CDR3 region has the DNA TGTGCCAGCAGTTGGAGGGTCGTCGACGAGCAGTACTTC.

The V call is TRBV4-3, the J call TRBJ2-7; 12 bases match TRBD2. Germline V CDR1 and CDR2: LGHNA, YSLEER. V gave up 4 bases and J gave up 5 bases; unmatched junction bases: 12. The length of the CDR3 is 17 residues. DNA for the CDR3: TGCGCCAGCAGCCTCTCCCTCAGACTAGCGGGAGCCAACGAGCAGTACTTC. Protein sequence: CASSLSLRLAGANEQYF.

V usage is TRBV29-1 and J usage is TRBJ2-5, with TRBD1 as a possible D gene (5 bases). Trimming took off 0 bases at V and 9 bases at J, with 17 bases between the two ends. The length of the CDR3 is 14 residues. CDR1 and CDR2 from the germline V gene are SQVTM and ANQGSEA. As DNA, the CDR3 is TGCAGCGTTGAAGATCCCCGGGTCAGGGCGGCCCAGTACTTC. It is translated as CSVEDPRVRAAQYF.

The V and J genes are TRBV7-9 and TRBJ2-2; 11 bases are shared with TRBD2. Germline V gives CDR1 SEHNR, CDR2 FQNEAQ (reference sequence). The CDR3 is 15 residues long. The J segment lost 6 bases and the V segment lost 4 bases, leaving 4 bases of the junction unmatched. In DNA, the CDR3 is TGTGCCAGCAGCTCACTAGCGGGAGCCCCCGGGGAGCTGTTTTTT. This sequence encodes CASSSLAGAPGELFF. Full variable domain (outside the CDR3, taken from reference TRBV7-9 and TRBJ2-2): DTGVSQNPRHKITKRGQNVTFRCDPISEHNRLYWYRQTLGQGPEFLTYFQNEAQLEKSRLLSDRFSAERPKGSFSTLEIQRTEQGDSAMYLCASSSLAGAPGELFFGEGSRLTVL.

The V call is TRBV5-1, the J call TRBJ2-4, with 13 bases fitting TRBD2. The CDR3 covers 18 residues. The V gene's germline CDR1 is SGHRS and CDR2 YFSETQ. V was clipped by 2 bases and J by 3 bases; unmatched bases: 8. The CDR3 loop reads CASSFRTSGSSGKNIQYF. DNA for the CDR3: TGCGCCAGCAGCTTCCGGACTAGCGGGAGTAGTGGCAAAAACATTCAGTACTTC.

This clone appeared once. The genes are TRBV15 and TRBJ2-1, with D unresolved. The length of the CDR3 is 19 residues. Looked up from germline, CDR1 is LNHNV and CDR2 is YYDKDF (reference sequence). V dropped 1 base and J dropped 0 bases, with 19 bases sitting between them. CDR3 in DNA: TGTGCCACCAGCAGAGCCCCGAGGCCCGGTGATGGCTCCTACAATGAGCAGTTCTTC. It encodes CATSRAPRPGDGSYNEQFF.

This chain uses TRBV7-2 with TRBJ2-1; 16 bases align to TRBD2. V lost 6 bases and J lost 7; bases outside the gene matches: 3. Germline lookup yields CDR1 SGHTA and CDR2 FQGNSA. CDR3 length: 15 residues. CDR3 in DNA: TGTGCCAGCAGATGGGGACTAGCGGGAGGGAATGAGCAGTTCTTC. The encoded protein is CASRWGLAGGNEQFF.

V and J are TRBV11-3 and TRBJ2-6, with 10 nucleotides matching TRBD2. CDR1 is SGHNT and CDR2 is YENEEA in the germline V gene. The CDR3 is 18 residues long. With V trimmed by 5 bases and J by 0 bases, 7 bases remained unmatched. The CDR3 DNA reads as TGTGCCAGCAGCGGACGACTAGCGGGCGACTCTGGGGCCAACGTCCTGACTTTC. This gives the protein CASSGRLAGDSGANVLTF.

The rearrangement links TRBV6-1 to TRBJ1-5, with TRBD1 identical over 9 bases. The germline V gene has CDR1 MNHNS and CDR2 SASEGT. The CDR3 spans 15 residues. V lost 3 bases and J lost 5; bases outside the gene matches: 5. The CDR3 spells CASSDGDREDQPQHF. CDR3 sequence (DNA): TGTGCCAGCAGTGACGGGGACAGGGAAGATCAGCCCCAGCATTTT.

The V gene is TRBV29-1, the J gene TRBJ1-1; weak D call: TRBD1 (6 bases). The length of the CDR3 is 12 residues. CDR1 and CDR2 from the germline V gene are SQVTM and ANQGSEA. V was shortened by 6 bases and J by 3 bases, with 11 bases between the two germline ends. The CDR3 is CSVYRVHTEAFF. The DNA of the CDR3 is TGCAGCGTGTACAGGGTGCACACTGAAGCTTTCTTT. Full variable domain (remainder filled in from reference TRBV29-1 and TRBJ1-1): SAVISQKPSRDICQRGTSLTIQCQVDSQVTMMFWYRQQPGQSLTLIATANQGSEATYESGFVIDKFPISRPNLTFSTLTVSNMSPEDSSIYLCSVYRVHTEAFFGQGTRLTVV.

The V gene is TRBV7-9, the J gene TRBJ2-7, with D perhaps TRBD2 (5 bases). V was pared by 5 bases and J by 5 bases, with 13 bases between. Germline V gene lookup returns CDR1 SEHNR and CDR2 FQNEAQ (reference sequence). The CDR3 loop spans 13 amino acids. The CDR3 coding sequence is TGTGCCAGCAGCCTACGTCCGGGGAACGAGCAGTACTTC. This gives the protein CASSLRPGNEQYF.

Of note for this clone: One end of the junction fails to match germline, which may point to a read error. The rearrangement uses TRBV27 and TRBJ2-3, with 8 bases aligning to TRBD1. The CDR3 is made up of 16 amino acids. Looked up from germline, CDR1 is MNHEY and CDR2 is SMNVEV (reference sequence). CDR3 DNA sequence: TGTGCCAGCAGTGTATCCCGGGACAGGACCACAGATACGCAGTATTTT. Amino acid sequence: CASSVSRDRTTDTQYF.

The V call is TRBV15, the J call TRBJ1-5; 9 bases match TRBD1. This CDR3 contains 18 residues. Germline assignment: CDR1 LNHNV and CDR2 YYDKDF (reference sequence). The V segment lost 1 base and the J segment 0 bases; nucleotides outside the gene matches: 7. CDR3 amino acids: CATSRVGGDRDSNQPQHF. The CDR3 coding sequence is TGTGCCACCAGCAGAGTAGGTGGGGACAGGGATAGCAATCAGCCCCAGCATTTT.

V gene TRBV19 combines with J gene TRBJ1-1, with 7 bases aligning to TRBD1. Germline assignment: CDR1 LNHDA and CDR2 SQIVND (reference sequence). The trim removed 3 bases at V and 1 base at J, leaving 11 bases unmatched. This CDR3 has 17 residues. This CDR3 reads CASSMGRQGKANTEAFF. The CDR3 DNA is TGTGCCAGTAGTATGGGACGACAGGGAAAGGCGAACACTGAAGCTTTCTTT.

This chain uses TRBV4-2 with TRBJ2-1, with TRBD2 matching 11 bases. With V trimmed by 5 bases and J by 10 bases, 13 bases remained unmatched. Germline V lookup: CDR1 LGHNA, CDR2 YNFKEQ. The CDR3 contains 16 residues. CDR3 sequence: CASSSHSGRAGGEQFF. The CDR3 nucleotides are TGTGCCAGCAGCAGCCATAGCGGGAGGGCCGGGGGGGAGCAGTTCTTC.

V and J are TRBV5-6 and TRBJ1-2, with 8 positions matching TRBD1. Germline V CDR1 and CDR2: SGHDT, YYEEEE. CDR3 length equals 14 residues. Germline trimming cut 2 bases from V and 7 bases from J; bases unmatched to any gene: 7. The CDR3 spells CASSFGQGLRGYTF. CDR3 coding DNA: TGTGCCAGCAGCTTCGGACAGGGTCTACGTGGCTACACCTTC.

V gene TRBV6-6 combines with J gene TRBJ2-7; the D gene is possibly TRBD1 (6 bases). This CDR3 comprises 14 residues. The V gene lost 0 bases and the J gene lost 4 bases, with 10 bases spanning the gap. Germline V gene lookup returns CDR1 MNHNY and CDR2 SVGAGI (reference sequence). The CDR3 bases are TGTGCCAGCAGTTACTCCCAGACAGGATACGAGCAGTACTTC. Translated: CASSYSQTGYEQYF.

This sequence joins TRBV9 and TRBJ2-3; 7 bases are a match to TRBD2. V shed 0 bases, J shed 2 bases, and the junction held 3 bases outside the gene matches. From germline, CDR1 is SGDLS and CDR2 YYNGEE. The CDR3 totals 15 residues. The CDR3 is CASSVGAGATDTQYF. The CDR3 region has the DNA TGTGCCAGCAGCGTAGGGGCGGGAGCCACAGATACGCAGTATTTT.

V and J are TRBV11-3 and TRBJ2-1; 7 bases line up with TRBD2. In germline, CDR1 is SGHNT, CDR2 YENEEA. V gave up 1 base and J gave up 4 bases; unmatched junction bases: 10. The CDR3 spans 17 residues. This chain's CDR3 is CASSLGLVSGVYNEQFF. In DNA, the CDR3 is TGTGCCAGCAGCTTAGGGCTCGTGAGCGGGGTGTACAATGAGCAGTTCTTC.

This clone was seen only once. The chain carries TRBV29-1 and TRBJ2-7, with 15 bases that match TRBD2. Germline CDR1 SQVTM, CDR2 ANQGSEA. Trimming cost V 6 bases and J 3 bases; bases outside gene matches: 6. The CDR3 length is 15 residues. The chain's CDR3 is CSVEGLAGGLYEQYF. For the CDR3, the DNA is TGCAGCGTGGAGGGACTAGCGGGAGGACTCTACGAGCAGTACTTC.

The chain has TRBV27 and TRBJ1-1, with D uncertain. Germline V gene data show CDR1 as MNHEY and CDR2 as SMNVEV (reference sequence). Trimming pared 5 bases from V and 0 bases from J, leaving 13 bases between. This CDR3 region has 15 residues. The CDR3 protein is CASSPKTLMNTEAFF. CDR3 bases: TGTGCCAGCAGTCCGAAGACTCTGATGAACACTGAAGCTTTCTTT.

The V gene is TRBV15, the J gene TRBJ1-1; D not resolved. This CDR3 contains 16 residues. Germline assignment: CDR1 LNHNV and CDR2 YYDKDF (reference sequence). V was trimmed by 0 bases and J by 2 bases, leaving 13 bases between them. As DNA, the CDR3 is TGTGCCACCAGCAGAGATTGGCAGGCGGGAAACACTGAAGCTTTCTTT. Encoded protein: CATSRDWQAGNTEAFF.

V usage is TRBV10-3 and J usage is TRBJ1-1; D perhaps matches TRBD1 (5 bases). The CDR3 is made up of 18 amino acids. V was pared by 3 bases and J by 0 bases, with 20 bases between. The germline gives CDR1 ENHRY, CDR2 SYGVKD. CDR3 amino acids: CAISEEAPRGFMNTEAFF. CDR3 coding DNA: TGTGCCATCAGTGAAGAGGCGCCCCGGGGGTTTATGAACACTGAAGCTTTCTTT.

J is TRBJ1-2 and V is TRBV29-1; TRBD1 aligns across 9 bases. The CDR3 extends over 14 amino acids. Germline loops: CDR1 SQVTM, CDR2 ANQGSEA. Germline trimming cut 3 bases from V and 3 bases from J; bases unmatched to any gene: 5. The CDR3: CSVEATGGYYGYTF. The CDR3 DNA reads TGCAGCGTTGAGGCGACAGGGGGATACTATGGCTACACCTTC.